Sequencing of this T cell receptor beta chain was carried out in a study of T cells after yellow fever vaccination. Broader study findings: Shared CD4/CD8 clonotypes were a small share, likely from convergent recombination. Contaminating bulk clonotypes could be abundant in FACS-sorted repertoires. The study re-detected most primary-vaccination clones after the booster (96% CD4, 88% CD8).

CDR1 SGHRS and CDR2 YFSETQ come from the germline V gene. This CDR3 has 16 amino acids. Trimming removed 4 bases from V and 3 bases from J; junction bases left unmatched: 6. This clonotype was picked up many times. Its target is unknown. TCRdb reprocessed the 5' RACE reads via MiXCR and lists one record per CDR3 protein. The sample consists of some 320,000 distinct CDR3 sequences, 3.5% to 4.5% of them appearing once. This sequence originates from a man aged 18-30 years who received the YFV17D yellow fever vaccine. Source: PBMCs, taken 15 days after the yellow fever booster vaccination. V usage is TRBV5-1 and J usage is TRBJ1-6; 8 nucleotides line up with TRBD1. As DNA, the CDR3 is TGCGCCAGCAGCCTCGCAGGGGGCTACTATAATTCACCCCTCCACTTT. Translating gives CASSLAGGYYNSPLHF.